Following are 31 T cell receptor beta chains from one sample sequenced in a study of tumor-infiltrating lymphocytes in primary liver carcinoma. The input was 450 to 500 ng total RNA; TCR beta cDNA was made from it with a constant-region primer. Libraries covering TCR beta were generated through three nested multiplex PCR rounds (using a slightly modified ARM-PCR). Use of TRBV1-TRBV30 forward primers with a C-beta reverse primer characterized the first two PCR rounds, which lasted around 9 cycles each. From the multiplex PCR reads, TCRdb called clonotypes with MiXCR, one entry per CDR3 protein. In the table there are 330,000 or so distinct CDR3 sequences, about 65% of which are singletons. Blood RNA came from unsorted whole blood; germline DNA was also extracted. Sequencing used peripheral blood. The receptor set was obtained from a man aged 40-49 years with primary liver carcinoma and hepatitis B virus infection.

The count of this clonotype is one. A much larger clonotype is one base distant, so this may be a read error. This sequence joins TRBV5-5 and TRBJ2-5; D may match TRBD1 or TRBD2 (5 bases each). CDR1 and CDR2 from the germline V gene are SGHKS and YYEKEE (reference sequence). CDR3 length: 14 amino acids. The V gene lost 4 bases and the J gene lost 4 bases, with 14 bases spanning the gap. CDR3 protein: CASSRWDARETQYF. In nucleotides, the CDR3 is TGTGCCAGCAGCCGCTGGGACGCAAGAGAGACCCAGTACTTC.

On this clonotype: The CDR3 does not end in the conserved phenylalanine or tryptophan, so this is likely a read error. This chain connects TRBV11-2 to TRBJ2-5, with D possibly TRBD2 on 5 matching bases. Deletions cut 3 bases from V and 4 bases from J, with 9 bases between. This CDR3 contains 13 residues. Per germline, CDR1 SGHAT and CDR2 FQNNGV. The DNA of the CDR3 is TGTGCCAGCAGCTTGGAGGAAGGAGAGACCCAGTACCTC. Protein sequence: CASSLEEGETQYL.

Concerning this clonotype: Germline and junction disagree at one end, which may indicate a read error. V gene TRBV11-2 combines with J gene TRBJ2-5; a weak D match, TRBD2 (5 bases). CDR3 length: 15 amino acids. The V gene's germline CDR1 is SGHAT and CDR2 FQNNGV. CDR3 nucleotides: TGTGTCAGCAGCACCCTAACGGGAAGAGGAGAGACCCAGTACTTC. Translation gives CVSSTLTGRGETQYF.

In regard to this clonotype: A read error is possible here, since a much larger clone lies one base away. The chain is built from TRBV10-3 and TRBJ2-2; D perhaps matches TRBD2 (5 bases). Germline CDR1 reads ENHRY; CDR2 reads SYGVKD. The CDR3 sequence is 11 residues long. The CDR3 sequence is CATKNTGELIF. In nucleotides, the CDR3 is TGTGCCACCAAGAACACCGGGGAGCTGATTTTT.

Concerning this clonotype: The junction differs from germline at one of its ends, possibly a read error. The chain employs TRBV11-2 and TRBJ2-7; perhaps TRBD2 as D (8 bases). This CDR3 has 16 residues. Germline CDR1 SGHAT, CDR2 FQNNGV. The CDR3 sequence is CASSLGQAGGKYVQYF. CDR3 DNA sequence: TGTGCCAGCAGTTTAGGACAGGCGGGAGGTAAATACGTGCAGTACTTC. The full variable domain, its missing parts supplied by reference TRBV11-2 and TRBJ2-7, is EAGVAQSPRYKIIEKRQSVAFWCNPISGHATLYWYQQILGQGPKLLIQFQNNGVVDDSQLPKDRFSAERLKGVDSTLKIQPAKLEDSAVYLCASSLGQAGGKYVQYFGPGTRLTVT.

The rearrangement links TRBV11-2 to TRBJ2-1; D perhaps matches TRBD2 (6 bases). The germline gives CDR1 SGHAT, CDR2 FQNNGV. The CDR3 length is 15 residues. Trimming took 5 bases from V and 9 from J, leaving 20 bases between them. The CDR3 coding sequence is TGTGCCAGCAGCAAATGGACTATCGGTCACACTGAGCAGTTCTTC. Its protein is CASSKWTIGHTEQFF.

This clonotype has just a few counts. This sequence joins TRBV29-1 and TRBJ2-1; tentatively, D is TRBD2 (5 bases). Looked up from germline, CDR1 is SQVTM and CDR2 is ANQGSEA. The V gene lost 0 bases and the J gene lost 7 bases, with 13 bases spanning the gap. The CDR3 has 14 residues. CDR3 nucleotides: TGCAGCGTTGAAGACCTGGGAGTAGTAAATGAGCAGTTCTTC. Its protein is CSVEDLGVVNEQFF.

To note about this clonotype: Since a much larger clone is just one base distant, this may be a read error. The chain recombines TRBV6-6 with TRBJ2-5, with 14 bases that match TRBD2. Germline CDR1 reads MNHNY; CDR2 reads SVGAGI (reference sequence). This CDR3 is built from 18 residues. V dropped 10 bases and J dropped 4; count of bases not matched to a gene: 17. Written as DNA, the CDR3 is TGTGCCACCAGAGGGACTAGCGGGAGTGAATGGTACCGAGAGACCCAGTACTTC. This gives the protein CATRGTSGSEWYRETQYF.

In regard to this clonotype: This clone may be a read error of a much larger clone one base away. This chain joins TRBV6-6 and TRBJ2-4; no clear D. The CDR3 totals 16 residues. V was trimmed by 6 bases and J by 3 bases, leaving 18 bases between them. The germline CDR1 and CDR2 sequences are MNHNY and SVGAGI (reference sequence). The CDR3 coding sequence is TGTGCCAGCAGATCCTCCGCAATAGACCGCAAAAACATTCAGTACTTC. Its translation is CASRSSAIDRKNIQYF.

This clonotype has only one observation. One end of the junction does not line up with germline, which may come from a read error. The rearrangement links TRBV6-5 to TRBJ1-2; D uncertain. The germline V gene has CDR1 MNHEY and CDR2 SVGAGI. The length of the CDR3 is 16 residues. CDR3 bases: TGTGCTAGCAGTTACTCTAGGTCAGGAGCTAACTATGGCTACACCTTC. Its translation is CASSYSRSGANYGYTF.

This clonotype was observed a handful of times. The rearrangement links TRBV4-2 to TRBJ1-1; D remains ambiguous. This CDR3 region has 17 residues. In germline, CDR1 is LGHNA, CDR2 YNFKEQ. The V and J ends lost 0 bases and 0 bases respectively, with 14 bases between them. This CDR3 reads CASSQDTDGGLNTEAFF. Written as DNA, the CDR3 is TGTGCCAGCAGCCAAGATACCGACGGAGGGTTGAACACTGAAGCTTTCTTT.

This clonotype was recorded at least ten times. The chain combines TRBV6-6 with TRBJ2-3; D call uncertain. In germline, CDR1 is MNHNY, CDR2 SVGAGI (reference sequence). The length of the CDR3 is 11 residues. V lost 5 bases, J lost 6 bases, and 6 bases lay in between. CDR3 sequence (DNA): TGTGCCAGCAGTGTAAAGGATACGCAGTATTTT. Protein product: CASSVKDTQYF.

Comments on this clonotype: A read error may be the cause here, since a much bigger clone is one base away. The rearrangement links TRBV6-2 or TRBV6-3 to TRBJ1-1; 8 nucleotides match TRBD1. V dropped 11 bases and J dropped 10; count of bases not matched to a gene: 15. The CDR3 loop spans 13 amino acids. Per germline, CDR1 MNHEY and CDR2 SVGEGT. CDR3 residues: CAGEEGQGGGAFF. The CDR3 nucleotides are TGTGCCGGCGAAGAAGGACAGGGCGGAGGAGCTTTCTTT.

On this clonotype itself: This CDR3 fails to terminate in the conserved phenylalanine or tryptophan, so it likely reflects a read error. The chain carries TRBV6-5 and TRBJ2-7, with 8 bases fitting TRBD2. Germline V gives CDR1 MNHEY, CDR2 SVGAGI. V gave up 4 bases and J gave up 1 base; unmatched junction bases: 21. This CDR3 is built from 20 residues. The CDR3 spells CASSSKPPGLAGFGSYEQYI. CDR3 DNA: TGTGCCAGCAGTTCAAAACCCCCCGGATTAGCGGGATTCGGGTCCTACGAGCAGTACATC.

This clonotype was observed many times. The rearrangement links TRBV11-2 to TRBJ2-5; D could derive from TRBD1 or TRBD2 (5 bases each). The V gene's germline CDR1 is SGHAT and CDR2 FQNNGV. CDR3 length equals 15 residues. V lost 3 bases, J lost 4 bases, and 15 bases lay in between. The CDR3 DNA reads as TGTGCCAGCAGCTTCGGCAGCAGTGGGGGAGAGACCCAGTACTTC. As protein: CASSFGSSGGETQYF.

This clonotype occurred a few times. This may stem from a read error, because a much larger clone lies one nucleotide away. The V call is TRBV4-1, the J call TRBJ2-1, with a tentative D call TRBD1 (6 bases). Trimming stripped 3 bases from V and 3 bases from J, with 15 bases between. The CDR3 spans 16 residues. Germline-derived CDR1 and CDR2 are MGHRA and YSYEKL. The CDR3 region has the DNA TGCGCCAGCAGCCATGAAACAGGGATAGACTACAATGAGCAGTTCTTC. This sequence encodes CASSHETGIDYNEQFF.

The table lists this clonotype with a few counts. The V and J genes are TRBV6-2 or TRBV6-3 and TRBJ2-2; no clear D gene. Germline lookup yields CDR1 MNHEY and CDR2 SVGEGT. V lost 6 bases to trimming and J lost 3 bases, with 11 bases between them. This CDR3 contains 14 residues. The CDR3 region is CASSLTGYTGELFF. The CDR3 coding sequence is TGTGCCAGCAGCCTGACTGGCTACACCGGGGAGCTGTTTTTT.

This clonotype was counted at least ten times. The chain has TRBV12-3 or TRBV12-4 and TRBJ2-3; 9 bases are shared with TRBD2. The V and J ends lost 6 bases and 0 bases, in that order; junction bases with no gene match: 7. This CDR3 comprises 16 residues. CDR3 coding DNA: TGTGCCAGCAGCATCCACCTAGCGGGGAGCACAGATACGCAGTATTTT. Encoded protein: CASSIHLAGSTDTQYF.

V usage is TRBV14 and J usage is TRBJ1-5; tentative D call: TRBD1 (5 bases). Deletions cut 4 bases from V and 3 bases from J, with 7 bases between. Germline assignment: CDR1 SGHDN and CDR2 FVKESK. The CDR3 runs 13 residues. The CDR3 DNA is TGTGCCAGCAGCCGGGGCCTCAATCAGCCCCAGCATTTT. Translating gives CASSRGLNQPQHF.

This sequence joins TRBV6-5 and TRBJ2-3; 8 bases are shared with TRBD1. This CDR3 has 14 residues. Germline V gene data show CDR1 as MNHEY and CDR2 as SVGAGI. The V segment lost 6 bases and the J segment 3 bases; nucleotides outside the gene matches: 5. The CDR3 region has the DNA TGTGCCAGCAGACAGGGGGTTGGGACAGATACGCAGTATTTT. The encoded protein is CASRQGVGTDTQYF.

For this clonotype: An end of the junction does not agree with germline; a read error may underlie this. The chain is built from TRBV11-2 and TRBJ2-7; perhaps D is TRBD1 or TRBD2 (5 bases each). The germline gives CDR1 SGHAT, CDR2 FQNNGV. This CDR3 has 16 residues. The chain's CDR3 is CTSSSGAAVGLYEQYF. The CDR3, as DNA: TGTACCAGCAGTTCCGGGGCGGCGGTAGGGCTTTACGAGCAGTACTTC.

About this clonotype itself: This may stem from a read error, because a much larger clone lies one nucleotide away. The chain has TRBV12-3 or TRBV12-4 and TRBJ2-1; no firm D call. V was trimmed by 4 bases and J by 8 bases, leaving 18 bases between them. The CDR3 loop spans 15 amino acids. CDR3 amino acids: CASSSSVVPNYEQFF. In nucleotides, the CDR3 is TGTGCCAGCAGTTCCTCGGTCGTCCCCAACTATGAGCAGTTCTTC.

On this clonotype: Relative to the germline gene, one junction end is altered; a read error may explain this. This chain uses TRBV11-2 with TRBJ2-2, with 7 bases identical to TRBD1. This CDR3 contains 15 residues. The germline CDR1 and CDR2 sequences are SGHAT and FQNNGV. The CDR3: CASSFRGSFTGEPFF. In DNA, the CDR3 is TGTGCCAGCAGTTTCAGGGGGTCGTTCACCGGGGAGCCGTTTTTT.

The chain recombines TRBV28 with TRBJ1-2; TRBD1 is a possible D gene (5 bases). Germline V CDR1 and CDR2: MDHEN, SYDVKM. V lost 4 bases and J lost 9, with 12 bases in between. The CDR3 spans 12 residues. The CDR3 loop reads CASSSREECYTF. The CDR3 DNA reads as TGTGCCAGCAGTTCCAGGGAAGAGTGCTACACCTTC.

About this clonotype: A much larger clone differs by one base, so this may be a read error. The chain recombines TRBV6-6 with TRBJ2-7; 11 positions agree with TRBD1. CDR1 is MNHNY, CDR2 SVGAGI, per germline (reference sequence). This CDR3 contains 16 residues. The V and J ends lost 2 bases and 3 bases, in that order; junction bases with no gene match: 6. CDR3 region: CASSYLGQGAFYEQYF. The CDR3 DNA follows: TGTGCCAGCAGTTACCTTGGACAGGGGGCGTTCTACGAGCAGTACTTC.

This clonotype has just a few counts. The genes are TRBV14 and TRBJ2-3; D unresolved. This CDR3 is 15 amino acids long. The ends were cut back, 4 bases at V and 4 bases at J, with 15 bases in the middle. From germline, CDR1 is SGHDN and CDR2 FVKESK. The CDR3 DNA sequence: TGTGCCAGCAGCCCCCTTAGTGGTTCAGCAGATACGCAGTATTTT. Amino acids: CASSPLSGSADTQYF.

This clonotype was counted a single time. This chain joins TRBV12-3 or TRBV12-4 and TRBJ2-7; 7 nucleotides agree with TRBD1. The CDR3 is 14 residues long. V shed 10 bases, J shed 5 bases, and the junction held 14 bases outside the gene matches. The CDR3, as DNA: TGTGCCATTCAGCGAGGGACAGCGACCCACGAGCAGTACTTC. Its translation is CAIQRGTATHEQYF.

The chain couples TRBV5-8 to TRBJ2-1; TRBD2 agrees at 8 bases. In germline, CDR1 is SGHTS, CDR2 YDEGEE. V trimming: 5 bases; J trimming: 12 bases; junction bases outside the gene matches: 7. The CDR3 is made up of 12 amino acids. This CDR3 is CASRASGPWQFF. The DNA of the CDR3 is TGTGCCAGCAGGGCTAGCGGGCCTTGGCAGTTCTTC.

The chain is built from TRBV28 and TRBJ1-4; TRBD1 is a possible D gene (6 bases). The CDR3 covers 12 residues. Germline CDR1 reads MDHEN; CDR2 reads SYDVKM. The V and J ends lost 10 bases and 3 bases respectively, with 9 bases between them. The CDR3 spells CAIRTANEKLFF. In DNA form, the CDR3 reads TGTGCCATTAGGACAGCTAATGAAAAACTGTTTTTT.

This clonotype was picked up a small number of times. V gene TRBV6-2 or TRBV6-3 combines with J gene TRBJ2-5; D remains ambiguous. Trimming cost V 2 bases and J 7 bases, with 20 bases left between them. The length of the CDR3 is 16 residues. Looked up from germline, CDR1 is MNHEY and CDR2 is SVGEGT. The chain's CDR3 is CASSYGIGRSGSTQYF. The CDR3 DNA follows: TGTGCCAGCAGTTACGGGATCGGACGTTCGGGTTCGACCCAGTACTTC.

This clonotype was picked up a small number of times. The chain combines TRBV7-3 with TRBJ1-1, with TRBD1 identical over 7 bases. Looked up from germline, CDR1 is SGHTA and CDR2 is FQGTGA. The CDR3 covers 16 residues. The V gene end was trimmed by 5 bases and the J gene end by 0 bases; junction bases not matched to a gene: 9. CDR3 coding DNA: TGTGCCAGCAGCACAGGGACAGCTGTTATGAACACTGAAGCTTTCTTT. The encoded protein is CASSTGTAVMNTEAFF. The variable domain in full, completed from reference TRBV7-3 and TRBJ1-1, reads GAGVSQTPSNKVTEKGKYVELRCDPISGHTALYWYRQSLGQGPEFLIYFQGTGAADDSGLPNDRFFAVRPEGSVSTLKIQRTERGDSAVYLCASSTGTAVMNTEAFFGQGTRLTVV.